The TCR beta chain under discussion was sequenced for a study of T cell changes during pregnancy in multiple sclerosis. The length of the CDR3 is 13 residues. J lost 3 bases, V lost 5 bases, and 3 bases had no gene match. Germline values: CDR1 SGHTA, CDR2 FQGNSA. Assay used: immunoSEQ multiplex PCR; TCRdb lists only in-frame clones, some missing. The sample records 45,000 to 70,000 clones, around 90% being singletons. Sequenced here: peripheral blood, sampled in the third trimester of pregnancy. V usage is TRBV7-2 and J usage is TRBJ2-5, with 7 bases fitting TRBD1. This clonotype originated in a female donor in good health, enrolled as a control in a pregnancy study. CDR3 nucleotides: TGTGCCAGCAGCGTCCAGGGGGAAGAGACCCAGTACTTC. It translates to CASSVQGEETQYF.